Described below is a single TCR beta chain sequence and its context. Antigen unknown. The record originates from a study of lymphopenia after photon versus proton radiotherapy. Overall study findings and caveats: Photon-treated patients lost naive T cells and TCR diversity; proton-treated stayed stable.

Per the germline V gene, CDR1 is SGHTA and CDR2 is FQGTGA. V gave up 2 bases and J gave up 0 bases, with 8 bases separating them. The CDR3 runs 15 residues. Here immunoSEQ multiplex PCR was the method, and the copy in TCRdb shows in-frame clones only, minus some. The sample lists about 25,000 clones; about nine tenths were seen once. The V call is TRBV7-3, the J call TRBJ2-1; possibly TRBD1 or TRBD2 for D (5 bases each). This TCR was sampled from a man between 50 and 59 years old with gastric cancer. The input for sequencing was peripheral blood, taken from a patient treated with photon-based radiotherapy. The CDR3 loop is CASSLAGSSYNEQFF. CDR3 coding DNA: TGTGCCAGCAGCTTAGCAGGGAGCTCCTACAATGAGCAGTTCTTC.